A single sample gave rise to the 22 T cell receptor beta chains below, sequenced in a study of vaccination effects on CD4 cells after COVID-19. No antigen is known for these receptors. Some clones are missing from TCRdb's copy, which holds only in-frame ones; the method was immunoSEQ multiplex PCR. The sample holds approximately 30,000 clones, around 82% seen once. Antigen-specific CD4+ T cells expanded by the ViraFEST assay with viral peptide pools were then sequenced. Researchers isolated CD4+ T cells once approximately 10 days of culture had elapsed. Participants got two doses of BNT162b2 or mRNA-1273 vaccine. Sequenced here: CD4+ T cells from PBMCs cultured with HCoV-NL63 spike peptides, sampled after COVID-19 vaccination. Receptors were obtained from a human donor who received a COVID-19 vaccine. Some clones in this sample may be carry-over from other donors' samples.

The V and J genes are TRBV6-2 or TRBV6-3 and TRBJ2-7; 8 bases align to TRBD2. V shed 4 bases and J 7 bases; nucleotides not matched to a gene: 3. This CDR3 has 12 residues. Germline lookup yields CDR1 MNHEY and CDR2 SVGEGT. CDR3 in DNA: TGTGCCAGCAGTTCCTTAGCGGGGGAGCAGTACGTC. Protein product: CASSSLAGEQYV.

The genes are TRBV6-1 and TRBJ2-2; D perhaps matches TRBD1 (6 bases). CDR3 length: 16 residues. Germline lookup yields CDR1 MNHNS and CDR2 SASEGT. The germline V and J ends were trimmed by 4 bases and 1 base, with 13 bases remaining between them. The DNA for the CDR3 is TGTGCCAGCAGTGCCTCCGGGACACTGAACACCGGGGAGCTGTTTTTT. Translation gives CASSASGTLNTGELFF.

V gene TRBV5-5 combines with J gene TRBJ1-4, with no clear D. This CDR3 comprises 17 residues. CDR1 is SGHKS, CDR2 YYEKEE, per germline (reference sequence). With 0 bases removed from V and 4 bases from J, the gap between germline ends came to 16 bases. As DNA, the CDR3 is TGTGCCAGCAGCTTGGAGGATTGGGGATTTGGTAATGAAAAACTGTTTTTT. Translated, it gives CASSLEDWGFGNEKLFF.

V gene TRBV6-1 combines with J gene TRBJ1-2; tentative D call: TRBD1 (5 bases). The CDR3 is 15 residues long. CDR1 is MNHNS, CDR2 SASEGT, per germline. The V end lost 3 bases, the J end lost 8 bases, and 19 bases lay between the germline ends. In nucleotides, the CDR3 is TGTGCCAGCAGTGAGACTGAGACCTCGGGGGGGGGCTACACCTTC. Its protein is CASSETETSGGGYTF.

The chain links TRBV7-3 to TRBJ2-5; D might be TRBD1 (7 bases). This CDR3 is built from 17 residues. V was pared by 5 bases and J by 6 bases, with 25 bases between. Germline-derived CDR1 and CDR2 are SGHTA and FQGTGA. This CDR3 is CASSDSGGGGGGQTQYF. As DNA, the CDR3 is TGTGCCAGCAGCGACAGTGGGGGCGGAGGGGGCGGGCAGACCCAGTACTTC.

The rearrangement uses TRBV5-5 and TRBJ2-2; the D is unclear. Germline V gives CDR1 SGHKS, CDR2 YYEKEE (reference sequence). V gave up 0 bases and J gave up 5 bases, with 5 bases separating them. The CDR3 totals 13 residues. CDR3 region: CASSLAQTGELFF. DNA for the CDR3: TGTGCCAGCAGCTTGGCCCAAACCGGGGAGCTGTTTTTT. Full variable domain (missing parts from reference TRBV5-5 and TRBJ2-2): DAGVTQSPTHLIKTRGQQVTLRCSPISGHKSVSWYQQVLGQGPQFIFQYYEKEERGRGNFPDRFSARQFPNYSSELNVNALLLGDSALYLCASSLAQTGELFFGEGSRLTVL.

The CDR3 here is CASSDRGQDTGELFF. The CDR3 DNA is TGCGCCAGCAGCGACAGGGGGCAAGACACCGGGGAGCTGTTTTTT. The rearrangement joins TRBV4-3 to TRBJ2-2, with 10 positions matching TRBD1. Trimming at V came to 5 bases and at J to 3 bases, leaving 3 bases not matched to a gene. CDR3 length: 15 residues. In germline, CDR1 is LGHNA, CDR2 YSLEER.

The chain links TRBV4-3 to TRBJ2-3, with 10 bases aligning to TRBD1. Germline lookup yields CDR1 LGHNA and CDR2 YSLEER. The CDR3 length is 14 residues. The V segment lost 5 bases and the J segment 5 bases; nucleotides outside the gene matches: 4. The CDR3 spells CASSTDRGGDTQYF. CDR3 DNA sequence: TGCGCCAGCAGCACGGACAGGGGGGGAGATACGCAGTATTTT.

The chain employs TRBV3-1 (or the pseudogene TRBV3-2) and TRBJ1-2; D is uncertain. The CDR3 loop spans 12 amino acids. Deletions cut 0 bases from V and 8 bases from J, with 7 bases between. CDR1 and CDR2 from the germline V gene are LGHDT and YNNKEL (reference sequence). CDR3 nucleotide sequence: TGTGCCAGCAGCCAAGATAGAAGGGGCTACACCTTC. It translates to CASSQDRRGYTF.

In this sample, this clone turned up a few times. The chain combines TRBV12-3 or TRBV12-4 with TRBJ2-7, with a possible D match to TRBD1 (6 bases). This CDR3 region has 13 residues. With 3 bases removed from V and 3 bases from J, the gap between germline ends came to 9 bases. The CDR3 is CASSLGALYEQYV. CDR3 bases: TGTGCCAGCAGTTTGGGGGCACTCTACGAGCAGTACGTC.

This clone was counted a single time. The DNA of the CDR3 is TGTGCCAGCAGCGGACAGGTCCTGGGCACAGATACGCAGTATTTT. It is translated as CASSGQVLGTDTQYF. The chain links TRBV3-1 (or the pseudogene TRBV3-2) to TRBJ2-3; 7 nucleotides align to TRBD1. V lost 5 bases and J lost 1; bases outside the gene matches: 6. Germline V gene data show CDR1 as LGHDT and CDR2 as YNNKEL (reference sequence). The CDR3 is made up of 15 amino acids.

This sequence joins TRBV7-2 and TRBJ2-5; 8 bases align to TRBD1. Germline CDR1 and CDR2: SGHTA and FQGNSA. The V and J ends lost 1 base and 2 bases, in that order; junction bases with no gene match: 3. The CDR3 has 15 amino acids. The DNA for the CDR3 is TGTGCCAGCAGCTTAGAGACAGGGGAACAAGAGACCCAGTACTTC. Its translation is CASSLETGEQETQYF. Full variable domain (outside the CDR3, taken from reference TRBV7-2 and TRBJ2-5): GAGVSQSPSNKVTEKGKDVELRCDPISGHTALYWYRQSLGQGLEFLIYFQGNSAPDKSGLPSDRFSAERTGGSVSTLTIQRTQQEDSAVYLCASSLETGEQETQYFGPGTRLLVL.

The rearrangement uses TRBV21-1 and TRBJ2-7; whether TRBD2, the table's D call, matches the DNA was not checked. TRBV21-1 is a documented pseudogene. The CDR3 covers 12 residues. In nucleotides, the CDR3 is TGTGCCAGCAGCAAAGTCGAGTACGAGCAGTACTTC. Translation gives CASSKVEYEQYF.

This rearrangement joins TRBV19 to TRBJ2-5, with 9 bases identical to TRBD1. Germline V gene lookup returns CDR1 LNHDA and CDR2 SQIVND (reference sequence). The CDR3 spans 16 residues. The V and J ends lost 0 bases and 3 bases, in that order; junction bases with no gene match: 5. CDR3 in amino acids: CASSIDFWDREETQYF. DNA of the CDR3: TGTGCCAGTAGTATAGATTTTTGGGACAGGGAAGAGACCCAGTACTTC.

The genes are TRBV18 and TRBJ1-1; no clear D gene. Trimming stripped 4 bases from V and 2 bases from J, with 17 bases between. Looked up from germline, CDR1 is KGHSH and CDR2 is LQKENI. The CDR3 covers 16 residues. CDR3 residues: CASSRDRTEYNTEAFF. The CDR3 nucleotides are TGTGCCAGCTCACGAGACCGCACCGAATATAACACTGAAGCTTTCTTT. Full variable domain (rest looked up from reference TRBV18 and TRBJ1-1): NAGVMQNPRHLVRRRGQEARLRCSPMKGHSHVYWYRQLPEEGLKFMVYLQKENIIDESGMPKERFSAEFPKEGPSILRIQQVVRGDSAAYFCASSRDRTEYNTEAFFGQGTRLTVV.

This clone was recorded a few times. V and J are TRBV10-1 and TRBJ2-5; TRBD2 aligns across 7 bases. Trimming removed 6 bases from V and 3 bases from J; junction bases left unmatched: 13. This CDR3 spans 16 amino acids. Germline V lookup: CDR1 WNHNN, CDR2 SYGVQD (reference sequence). CDR3 sequence: CASSVISGGNEETQYF. The CDR3 DNA is TGCGCCAGCAGCGTTATATCGGGGGGTAACGAAGAGACCCAGTACTTC.

This rearrangement joins TRBV2 to TRBJ1-1; D may be TRBD1 (5 bases). CDR3 size: 12 residues. Trimming took 8 bases from V and 6 from J, leaving 13 bases between them. CDR1 and CDR2 from the germline V gene are SNHLY and FYNNEI. The CDR3 region has the DNA TGTGCCAGCGCCAGGGCCTCTTCTGAAGCTTTCTTT. Its translation is CASARASSEAFF.

This chain links TRBV2 with TRBJ2-7; D perhaps matches TRBD1 (5 bases). The CDR3 has 15 residues. CDR1 and CDR2 (germline): SNHLY, FYNNEI. The V end lost 3 bases, the J end lost 6 bases, and 18 bases lay between the germline ends. CDR3 coding DNA: TGTGCCAGCAGTGAGGCCAGGGTCCCGACGGGCGAGCAGTACGTC. Its protein is CASSEARVPTGEQYV.

The rearrangement uses TRBV5-1 and TRBJ2-2; D is perhaps TRBD1 or TRBD2 (5 bases each). Between the trimmed V and J ends, which lost 4 bases and 4 bases, there was a span of 14 bases. CDR3 size: 15 residues. Looked up from germline, CDR1 is SGHRS and CDR2 is YFSETQ. The CDR3 DNA sequence: TGCGCCAGCAGCCCCGGGACCGAAGGCACCGGGGAGCTGTTTTTT. It is translated as CASSPGTEGTGELFF.

The chain couples TRBV7-9 to TRBJ1-2; D possibly corresponds to TRBD1 (5 bases). Trimming left V 3 bases short and J 8 bases short, with 10 bases between. Germline values: CDR1 SEHNR, CDR2 FQNEAQ (reference sequence). This CDR3 has 12 residues. This chain's CDR3 is CASSLMEGGYTF. DNA for the CDR3: TGTGCCAGCAGCTTGATGGAGGGGGGCTACACCTTC.

V gene TRBV18 combines with J gene TRBJ2-7; D is tentatively TRBD1 or TRBD2 (5 bases each). This CDR3 has 13 amino acids. V gave up 4 bases and J gave up 3 bases, with 10 bases separating them. From germline, CDR1 is KGHSH and CDR2 LQKENI. This chain's CDR3 is CASSRDQNYEQYV. CDR3 DNA sequence: TGTGCCAGCTCACGGGACCAAAACTACGAGCAGTACGTC.

The chain recombines TRBV12-3 or TRBV12-4 with TRBJ2-1; D might be TRBD1 or TRBD2, each matching 6 bases. With 6 bases removed from V and 3 bases from J, the gap between germline ends came to 9 bases. The CDR3 length is 13 residues. In DNA form, the CDR3 reads TGTGCCAGCAGGGGGGGCCTCTACAATGAGCAGTTCTTC. It codes for CASRGGLYNEQFF.